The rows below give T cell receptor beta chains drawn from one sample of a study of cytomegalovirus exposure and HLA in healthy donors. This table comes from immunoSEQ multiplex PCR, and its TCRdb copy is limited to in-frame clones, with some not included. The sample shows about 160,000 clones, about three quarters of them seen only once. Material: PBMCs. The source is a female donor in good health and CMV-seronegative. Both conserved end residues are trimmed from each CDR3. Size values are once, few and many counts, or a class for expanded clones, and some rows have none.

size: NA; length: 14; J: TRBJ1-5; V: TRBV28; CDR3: ASRSPKQGRNQPQH
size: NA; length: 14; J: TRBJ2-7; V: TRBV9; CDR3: ASSGSSGGSGYEQY
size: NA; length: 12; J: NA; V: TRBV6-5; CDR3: ASKRGTASYEQY
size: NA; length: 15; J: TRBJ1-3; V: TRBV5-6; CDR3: ASSLIMGADSGNTIY
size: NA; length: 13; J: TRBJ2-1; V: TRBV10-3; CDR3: AISEGGQGYNEQF
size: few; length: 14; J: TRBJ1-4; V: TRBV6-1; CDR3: ASSGAGGRSNEKLF
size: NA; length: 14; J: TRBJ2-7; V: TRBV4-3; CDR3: ANPLGTGWGTYEQY
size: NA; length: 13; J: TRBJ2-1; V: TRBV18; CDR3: ASSPPGQSPDEQF
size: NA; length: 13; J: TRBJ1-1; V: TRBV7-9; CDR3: ASRSDRGWNTEAF
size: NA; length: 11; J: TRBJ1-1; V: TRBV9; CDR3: ASAGGAGTEAF
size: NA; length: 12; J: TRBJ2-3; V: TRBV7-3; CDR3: ASSLKGGADTQY
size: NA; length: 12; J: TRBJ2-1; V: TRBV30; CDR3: AWDRDTTGDEQF
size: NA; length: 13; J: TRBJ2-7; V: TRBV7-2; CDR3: ASSLQGTGEGEQY
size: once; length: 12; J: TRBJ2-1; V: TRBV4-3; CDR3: ASRTSGGTNEQF
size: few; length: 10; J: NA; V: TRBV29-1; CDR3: SVGGLPPEQY
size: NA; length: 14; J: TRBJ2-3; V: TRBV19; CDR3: ASSPTSGAFVDTQY
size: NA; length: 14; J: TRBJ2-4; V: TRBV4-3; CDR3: ASSQDGFTGENIQY
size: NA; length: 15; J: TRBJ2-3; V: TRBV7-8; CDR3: ASSGKVAGGSTDTQY
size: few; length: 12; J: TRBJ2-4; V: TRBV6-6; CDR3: ASRREVAKNIQY
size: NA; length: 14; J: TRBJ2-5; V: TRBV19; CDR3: ASSIWGGRAQETQY
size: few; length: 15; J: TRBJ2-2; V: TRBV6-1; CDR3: ASSASSGGALTGELF
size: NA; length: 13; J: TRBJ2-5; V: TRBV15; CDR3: ATSRLAGAQETQY
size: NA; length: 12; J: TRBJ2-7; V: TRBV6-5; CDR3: ASRTTGGAYEQY